Following are 18 T cell receptor beta chains from one sample sequenced in a study of blood T cell repertoires in COVID-19. Here immunoSEQ multiplex PCR was the method, and the copy in TCRdb shows in-frame clones only, minus some. In the table there are over 100,000 clones, 84% of which are singletons. The source material was peripheral blood. The receptors here all came from a man in his sixties with acute or convalescent COVID-19.

This clone was seen more than once but under ten times. The genes are TRBV19 and TRBJ1-5, with a weak D call TRBD1 (5 bases). Germline CDR1 is LNHDA and CDR2 is SQIVND (reference sequence). The CDR3 runs to 13 residues. Deletions cut 5 bases from V and 8 bases from J, with 13 bases between. CDR3 in amino acids: CASSSTRGEPQHF. CDR3 sequence (DNA): TGTGCCAGTAGTTCCACGCGGGGGGAGCCCCAGCATTTT.

The CDR3 nucleotides read TGCGCCAGCAGCACAGGGCTCGGCAATCAGCCCCAGCATTTT. This translates into CASSTGLGNQPQHF. The chain recombines TRBV5-1 with TRBJ1-5, with D perhaps TRBD1 (6 bases). The CDR3 is 14 residues long. The V end was cut by 4 bases, the J end by 2 bases, with 10 bases between. Germline lookup yields CDR1 SGHRS and CDR2 YFSETQ.

This chain joins TRBV3-1 (or the pseudogene TRBV3-2) and TRBJ1-6; D gene ambiguous. CDR1 LGHDT and CDR2 YNNKEL come from the germline V gene (reference sequence). This CDR3 spans 13 amino acids. The V end lost 2 bases, the J end lost 5 bases, and 4 bases lay between the germline ends. This CDR3 is CASSQTDNSPLHF. The CDR3 DNA reads as TGTGCCAGCAGCCAAACGGATAATTCACCCCTCCACTTT.

This clone appeared a single time. The chain has TRBV5-1 and TRBJ1-3; weak D call: TRBD1 (6 bases). The CDR3 covers 16 residues. V was pared by 7 bases and J by 7 bases, with 24 bases between. Germline V lookup: CDR1 SGHRS, CDR2 YFSETQ. The CDR3 sequence is CASRPVPQGIGNTIYF. The CDR3 bases are TGCGCCAGCCGCCCCGTACCGCAGGGGATCGGGAACACCATATATTTT. The full variable domain, completed using reference TRBV5-1 and TRBJ1-3, is KAGVTQTPRYLIKTRGQQVTLSCSPISGHRSVSWYQQTPGQGLQFLFEYFSETQRNKGNFPGRFSGRQFSNSRSEMNVSTLELGDSALYLCASRPVPQGIGNTIYFGEGSWLTVV.

Of note for this clone: The same CDR3 also results from other DNA sequences found in this sample. The chain is built from TRBV5-1 and TRBJ1-1; a possible D gene is TRBD1 (5 bases). V was cut by 0 bases and J by 4 bases, with 28 bases left in between. CDR1 and CDR2 from the germline V gene are SGHRS and YFSETQ. The CDR3 length is 20 residues. In DNA, the CDR3 is TGCGCCAGCAGCTTGGCCGATCCCTATGGGCTAAACAGGTGGAGCACTGAAGCTTTCTTT. It specifies CASSLADPYGLNRWSTEAFF.

This clone was counted a few times. The J gene is TRBJ1-6, the V gene TRBV19; D is unresolved. Germline-derived CDR1 and CDR2 are LNHDA and SQIVND (reference sequence). The CDR3 runs to 13 residues. Trimming shortened V by 3 bases and J by 6 bases, and 6 bases separated the two germline ends. In DNA, the CDR3 is TGTGCCAGTAGTATGCCGGGTAATTCACCCCTCCACTTT. It is translated as CASSMPGNSPLHF.

This rearrangement joins TRBV4-1 to TRBJ1-1, with 7 bases lining up with TRBD1. Germline CDR1 and CDR2: MGHRA and YSYEKL. The CDR3 has 16 amino acids. J lost 1 base, V lost 0 bases, and 5 bases had no gene match. CDR3 protein: CASSQDHRGPNTEAFF. DNA of the CDR3: TGCGCCAGCAGCCAAGACCACAGGGGCCCGAACACTGAAGCTTTCTTT.

The chain is built from TRBV6-5 and TRBJ1-1; TRBD1 matches at 9 bases. The CDR3 is 15 amino acids. V was clipped by 3 bases and J by 2 bases; unmatched bases: 4. The V gene's germline CDR1 is MNHEY and CDR2 SVGAGI. The CDR3 sequence is CASSYVGQGNTEAFF. Here the CDR3 DNA reads TGTGCCAGCAGTTATGTGGGACAGGGCAACACTGAAGCTTTCTTT.

In this sample, this clone turned up a few times. The chain combines TRBV5-1 with TRBJ1-4, with unresolved D. This CDR3 region has 13 residues. Per germline, CDR1 SGHRS and CDR2 YFSETQ. Trimming took off 2 bases at V and 7 bases at J, with 9 bases between the two ends. CDR3 bases: TGCGCCAGCAGCTTCGAGTCGGGTGAAAAACTGTTTTTT. It codes for CASSFESGEKLFF.

V and J are TRBV25-1 and TRBJ2-3; TRBD1 might be the D (5 bases). The CDR3 runs to 14 residues. Germline values: CDR1 MGHDK, CDR2 SYGVNS. V lost 6 bases, J lost 5 bases, and 15 bases lay in between. The CDR3 region is CASRQASGGDTQYF. The CDR3 DNA reads TGTGCCAGCAGACAGGCATCAGGTGGAGATACGCAGTATTTT.

This chain links TRBV7-9 with TRBJ2-7; D is uncertain. The CDR3 spans 12 residues. CDR1 is SEHNR, CDR2 FQNEAQ, per germline (reference sequence). Trimming left V 1 base short and J 4 bases short, with 5 bases between. The CDR3 DNA reads as TGTGCCAGCAGCTTAGAGCCTTACGAGCAGTACTTC. Protein product: CASSLEPYEQYF.

The chain joins TRBV25-1 to TRBJ1-1; D is undetermined. Trimming pared 4 bases from V and 5 bases from J, leaving 8 bases between. Germline CDR1 and CDR2: MGHDK and SYGVNS. This CDR3 region has 12 residues. CDR3 bases: TGTGCCAGCAGTGCGGGAGGGACTGAAGCTTTCTTT. Translation: CASSAGGTEAFF.

The chain employs TRBV6-6 and TRBJ1-1; D ambiguous. The CDR3 runs 13 residues. Germline CDR1 and CDR2: MNHNY and SVGAGI (reference sequence). Trimming shortened V by 0 bases and J by 6 bases, and 8 bases separated the two germline ends. DNA for the CDR3: TGTGCCAGCAGTTACTCGGGCGGGGCTGAAGCTTTCTTT. It encodes CASSYSGGAEAFF.

In its sample, this clone was seen once. The chain has TRBV5-5 and TRBJ2-5; 8 bases are shared with TRBD2. The V gene's germline CDR1 is SGHKS and CDR2 YYEKEE (reference sequence). The CDR3 length is 16 residues. The ends lost 0 bases at V and 4 bases at J; junction bases unmatched: 8. CDR3 nucleotide sequence: TGTGCCAGCAGCTTGGGGCTGACAGCGGGGGCAGAGACCCAGTACTTC. Translated: CASSLGLTAGAETQYF.

CDR3 amino acids: CASRHSGTAYEQYF. CDR3 in DNA: TGTGCCAGTAGGCACTCCGGGACAGCCTACGAGCAGTACTTC. J is TRBJ2-7 and V is TRBV19, with 7 bases that match TRBD1. CDR1 and CDR2 (germline): LNHDA, SQIVND (reference sequence). Trimming cost V 6 bases and J 2 bases; bases outside gene matches: 7. The CDR3 totals 14 residues. The entire variable domain, with the rest obtained from reference TRBV19 and TRBJ2-7, is as follows: DGGITQSPKYLFRKEGQNVTLSCEQNLNHDAMYWYRQDPGQGLRLIYYSQIVNDFQKGDIAEGYSVSREKKESFPLTVTSAQKNPTAFYLCASRHSGTAYEQYFGPGTRLTVT.

The chain is built from TRBV6-5 and TRBJ1-4; D is unresolved. The V and J ends lost 1 base and 8 bases respectively, with 17 bases between them. CDR1 is MNHEY, CDR2 SVGAGI, per germline. CDR3 size: 16 residues. The CDR3 reads CASSYYRGKGNEKLFF. The CDR3 region has the DNA TGTGCCAGCAGTTACTATCGGGGAAAAGGAAACGAAAAACTGTTTTTT.

The chain joins TRBV9 to TRBJ2-6, with no clear D. Germline V gene sequence: CDR1 SGDLS, CDR2 YYNGEE. The CDR3 totals 14 residues. Trimming left V 4 bases short and J 5 bases short, with 10 bases between. CDR3 residues: CASSPWLRANVLTF. The CDR3 nucleotides read TGTGCCAGCAGCCCCTGGCTGCGGGCCAACGTCCTGACTTTC.

The gene calls are TRBV10-3 and TRBJ2-6; 12 bases agree with TRBD1. In germline, CDR1 is ENHRY, CDR2 SYGVKD. The CDR3 totals 17 residues. V was pared by 5 bases and J by 2 bases, with 4 bases of the junction left unmatched. CDR3 in DNA: TGTGCCATCAGTCCGGGACAGGGGGCCCCTGGGGCCAACGTCCTGACTTTC. This sequence encodes CAISPGQGAPGANVLTF.